This is a list of T cell receptor beta chains from one sample in a study of T cells in Graves' hyperthyroidism and ophthalmopathy. TCRdb passed the multiplex PCR reads through MiXCR, listing each CDR3 protein once. The profile shows about 400,000 distinct CDR3 sequences, about 15% of them singletons. Input material: blood. These receptors originate from a woman aged 25-40 years with Graves' hyperthyroidism. Both conserved end residues are part of each CDR3. Fields, in order: J gene, V gene, CDR3 length, D gene, clone size, CDR3 protein, CDR3 DNA. A D gene is named only where the DNA matches it firmly. Size values are once, few and many counts, or a class for expanded clones, and some rows have none.

J: TRBJ2-6
V: TRBV7-8
length: 18
D: -
size: -
CDR3: CASSTSASRLSGANVLTF
DNA: TGTGCCAGCAGCACCTCAGCCTCCCGACTTTCTGGGGCCAACGTCCTGACTTTC

J: TRBJ2-3
V: TRBV3-1
length: 17
D: -
size: -
CDR3: CASSLLVGAGSTDTQYF
DNA: TGTGCCAGCAGCCTCCTTGTGGGGGCGGGAAGCACAGATACGCAGTATTTT

J: TRBJ1-1
V: TRBV19
length: 16
D: -
size: few
CDR3: CASSNLPGQKNTEAFF
DNA: TGTGCCAGTAGTAACTTACCGGGACAAAAGAACACTGAAGCTTTCTTT

J: TRBJ2-7
V: TRBV20-1
length: 13
D: TRBD2
size: many
CDR3: CSAAGLGGGEQYF
DNA: TGCAGTGCAGCGGGTCTTGGGGGGGGGGAGCAGTACTTC

J: TRBJ2-7
V: TRBV20-1
length: 14
D: -
size: -
CDR3: CSAAGQPSSYEQYF
DNA: TGCAGTGCTGCCGGACAGCCGAGCTCCTACGAGCAGTACTTC

J: TRBJ1-2
V: TRBV7-9
length: 14
D: -
size: many
CDR3: CASSLSVTNYGYTF
DNA: TGTGCCAGCAGCTTATCGGTTACTAACTATGGCTACACCTTC

J: TRBJ2-7
V: TRBV20-1
length: 15
D: TRBD2
size: many
CDR3: CSARDLAGGFYEQYF
DNA: TGCAGTGCTAGAGATCTAGCGGGAGGATTCTACGAGCAGTACTTC

J: TRBJ1-1
V: TRBV5-6
length: 15
D: -
size: -
CDR3: CASSNWGGMNTEAFF
DNA: TGTGCCAGCAGCAACTGGGGGGGAATGAACACTGAAGCTTTCTTT

J: TRBJ2-5
V: TRBV28
length: 18
D: TRBD2
size: many
CDR3: CATIGLGTSGRAGETQYF
DNA: TGTGCCACCATCGGTCTAGGGACTAGCGGGAGGGCGGGGGAGACCCAGTACTTC

J: TRBJ2-5
V: TRBV5-1
length: 16
D: -
size: few
CDR3: CASSWPTDYSRETQYF
DNA: TGCGCCAGCAGCTGGCCGACCGATTACTCAAGAGAGACCCAGTACTTC

J: TRBJ2-2
V: TRBV27
length: 14
D: -
size: -
CDR3: CASSLRTLTGELFF
DNA: TGTGCCAGCAGTTTAAGGACTCTCACCGGGGAGCTGTTTTTT

J: TRBJ2-3
V: TRBV5-1
length: 16
D: -
size: few
CDR3: CASSLDPGFGTDTQYF
DNA: TGCGCCAGCAGCTTGGACCCGGGATTCGGCACAGATACGCAGTATTTT

J: TRBJ1-6
V: TRBV18
length: 16
D: -
size: few
CDR3: CASSPPGDTNNSPLHF
DNA: TGTGCCAGCTCACCACCTGGAGACACAAACAATTCACCCCTCCACTTT

J: TRBJ2-1
V: TRBV7-3
length: 13
D: -
size: few
CDR3: CASSPPPYNEQFF
DNA: TGTGCCAGCAGCCCCCCCCCTTACAATGAGCAGTTCTTC

J: TRBJ2-7
V: TRBV11-2
length: 14
D: TRBD1
size: many
CDR3: CASSSRDRNYEQYF
DNA: TGTGCCAGCAGCTCTCGGGACAGGAACTACGAGCAGTACTTC

J: TRBJ1-2
V: TRBV4-1
length: 15
D: -
size: few
CDR3: CASSRGATGKLGYTF
DNA: TGCGCCAGCAGCCGAGGGGCTACAGGGAAGCTTGGCTACACCTTC

J: TRBJ2-3
V: TRBV24-1
length: 15
D: -
size: few
CDR3: CATSDVWSGTDTQYF
DNA: TGTGCCACCAGTGATGTTTGGTCCGGCACAGATACGCAGTATTTT

J: TRBJ2-7
V: TRBV28
length: 12
D: -
size: few
CDR3: CASTTFTYEQYF
DNA: TGTGCCAGCACGACGTTCACCTACGAGCAGTACTTC

J: TRBJ2-5
V: TRBV29-1
length: 14
D: -
size: few
CDR3: CSVALRGHQETQYF
DNA: TGCAGCGTTGCCCTCAGGGGACACCAAGAGACCCAGTACTTC

J: TRBJ2-1
V: TRBV10-3
length: 17
D: TRBD2
size: few
CDR3: CAISESRRESSYNDQFF
DNA: TGTGCCATCAGTGAGTCCCGGCGGGAGAGCTCCTACAATGATCAGTTCTTC

J: TRBJ2-7
V: TRBV7-9
length: 14
D: -
size: many
CDR3: CASSSGQGFGEQYF
DNA: TGTGCCAGCAGCTCGGGCCAGGGATTCGGCGAGCAGTACTTC

J: TRBJ2-1
V: TRBV7-2
length: 16
D: -
size: few
CDR3: CASSPRGLAEYNEQFF
DNA: TGTGCCAGCAGCCCTCGGGGGCTAGCGGAGTACAATGAGCAGTTCTTC